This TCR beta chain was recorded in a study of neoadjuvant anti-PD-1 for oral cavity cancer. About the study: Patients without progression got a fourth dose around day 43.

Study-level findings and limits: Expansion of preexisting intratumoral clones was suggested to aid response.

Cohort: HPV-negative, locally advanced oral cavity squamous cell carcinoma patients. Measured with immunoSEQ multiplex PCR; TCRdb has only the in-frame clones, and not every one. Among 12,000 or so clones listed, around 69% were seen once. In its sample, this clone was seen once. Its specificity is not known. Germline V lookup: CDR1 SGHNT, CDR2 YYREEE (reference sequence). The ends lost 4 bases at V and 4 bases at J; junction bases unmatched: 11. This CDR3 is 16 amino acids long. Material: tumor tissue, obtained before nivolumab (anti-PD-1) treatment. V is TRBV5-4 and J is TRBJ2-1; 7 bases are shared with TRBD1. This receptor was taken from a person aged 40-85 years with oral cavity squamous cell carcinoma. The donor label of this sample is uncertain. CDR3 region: CASSQGQGQNYNEQFF. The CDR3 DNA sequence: TGTGCCAGCAGCCAAGGTCAGGGACAGAATTACAATGAGCAGTTCTTC.